This is a list of T cell receptor beta chains from one sample in a study of cytomegalovirus exposure and HLA in healthy donors. Sequencing was performed with immunoSEQ multiplex PCR; in TCRdb, only in-frame clones are kept and a portion is missing. The data hold roughly 93,000 clones, with around three quarters observed a single time. The sequencing sample was made of PBMCs. The receptors derive from a young man in good health and CMV-seronegative. Each CDR3 is given with its conserved first and last residue. A D gene is named only where the DNA matches it firmly. Some rows mark clone size as missing; the rest say once, few, many or name a class of expanded clone.

d_call j_call clone_size v_call cdr3_aa cdr3_nt
. TRBJ1-1 few TRBV5-1 CASSGRVADTEAFF TGCGCCAGCAGCGGCAGGGTCGCGGACACTGAAGCTTTCTTT
TRBD1 TRBJ1-5 once TRBV25-1 CASSEWSTGGINQPQHF TGTGCCAGCAGTGAATGGAGTACAGGGGGGATCAATCAGCCCCAGCATTTT
. TRBJ2-1 once TRBV9 CASSPFSNEQFF TGTGCCAGCAGCCCCTTTTCCAATGAGCAGTTCTTC
. TRBJ2-5 . TRBV10-3 CAISESRETQYF TGTGCCATCAGTGAGTCGCGGGAGACCCAGTACTTC
. TRBJ1-3 . TRBV6-6 CASSYEGVARNTIYF TGTGCCAGCAGTTACGAAGGGGTTGCTAGAAACACCATATATTTT
. TRBJ1-2 . TRBV28 CASMGQGYGYTF TGTGCCAGCATGGGGCAGGGGTATGGCTACACCTTC
. TRBJ1-2 . TRBV14 CASSRRVNYGYTF TGTGCCAGCAGCCGGAGGGTGAACTATGGCTACACCTTC
. TRBJ2-1 once TRBV27 CASTADYNEQFF TGTGCCAGCACAGCGGACTACAATGAGCAGTTCTTC
TRBD1 TRBJ1-3 . TRBV4-3 CASSRITGGRGNTIYF TGCGCCAGCAGCCGCATCACAGGGGGCAGGGGAAACACCATATATTTT
. TRBJ1-3 . TRBV15 CATSRDRGSGNTIYF TGTGCCACCAGCAGAGATCGGGGCTCTGGAAACACCATATATTTT
TRBD1 TRBJ1-2 . TRBV5-6 CASSLRTGGGYGYTF TGTGCCAGCAGCCTACGGACAGGGGGCGGCTATGGCTACACCTTC
TRBD2 TRBJ2-1 . TRBV5-1 CASRSSGGRESSYNEQFF TGCGCCAGCCGCTCCAGCGGGGGGCGTGAGAGCTCCTACAATGAGCAGTTCTTC
. TRBJ1-1 . TRBV9 CASSSADRDTEAFF TGTGCCAGCAGCTCCGCGGACAGAGACACTGAAGCTTTCTTT
. TRBJ2-5 . TRBV19 CASSKQQQETQYF TGTGCCAGTAGTAAACAACAACAAGAGACCCAGTACTTC
. TRBJ1-1 . TRBV28 CASSLWANTEAFF TGTGCCAGCAGTTTATGGGCGAACACTGAAGCTTTCTTT
. TRBJ2-5 . TRBV5-6 CASSRRLKETQYF TGTGCCAGCAGCCGCCGACTAAAAGAGACCCAGTACTTC
. TRBJ1-1 . TRBV7-2 CASSLVRGSNTEAFF TGTGCCAGCAGCTTAGTCCGGGGATCCAACACTGAAGCTTTCTTT
TRBD2 TRBJ2-1 . TRBV6-5 CASSYSGTSGGGEQFF TGTGCCAGCAGTTACTCTGGGACTAGCGGGGGCGGTGAGCAGTTCTTC
TRBD1 TRBJ1-1 . TRBV19 CASSAPRRGLDTEAFF TGTGCCAGTAGTGCCCCTCGCAGGGGGCTGGACACTGAAGCTTTCTTT
. TRBJ1-5 once TRBV5-1 CASSLDGGSQPQHF TGCGCCAGCAGCTTGGATGGTGGTAGCCAGCCCCAGCATTTT
TRBD1 TRBJ1-2 few TRBV4-2 CASSQAGDRDWTF TGTGCCAGCAGCCAAGCGGGGGACAGGGATTGGACCTTC